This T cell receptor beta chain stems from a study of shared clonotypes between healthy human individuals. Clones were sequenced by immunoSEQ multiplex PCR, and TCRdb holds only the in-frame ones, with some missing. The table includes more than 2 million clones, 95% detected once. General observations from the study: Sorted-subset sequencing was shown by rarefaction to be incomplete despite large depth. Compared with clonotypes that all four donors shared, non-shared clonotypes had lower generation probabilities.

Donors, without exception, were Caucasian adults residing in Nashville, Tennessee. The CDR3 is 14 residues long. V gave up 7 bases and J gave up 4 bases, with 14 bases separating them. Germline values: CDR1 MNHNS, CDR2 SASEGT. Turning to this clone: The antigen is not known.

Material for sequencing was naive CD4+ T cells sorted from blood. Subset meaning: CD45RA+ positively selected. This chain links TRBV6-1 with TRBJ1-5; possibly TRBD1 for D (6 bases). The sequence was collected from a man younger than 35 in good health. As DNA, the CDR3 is TGTGCCAGCACCGAAGGGGGGAATAATCAGCCCCAGCATTTT. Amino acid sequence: CASTEGGNNQPQHF.